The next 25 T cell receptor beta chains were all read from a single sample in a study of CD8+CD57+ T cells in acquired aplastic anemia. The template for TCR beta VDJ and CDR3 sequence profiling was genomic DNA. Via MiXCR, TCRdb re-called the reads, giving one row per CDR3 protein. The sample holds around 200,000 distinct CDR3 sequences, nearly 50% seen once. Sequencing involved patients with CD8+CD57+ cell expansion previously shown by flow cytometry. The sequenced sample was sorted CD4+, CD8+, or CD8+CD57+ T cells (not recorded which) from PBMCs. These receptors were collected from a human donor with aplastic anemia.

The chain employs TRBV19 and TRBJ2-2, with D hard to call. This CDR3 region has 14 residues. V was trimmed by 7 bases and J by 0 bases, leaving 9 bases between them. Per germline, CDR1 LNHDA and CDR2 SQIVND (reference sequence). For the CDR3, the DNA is TGTGCCAGTACTACGACCCCGAACACCGGGGAGCTGTTTTTT. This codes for CASTTTPNTGELFF.

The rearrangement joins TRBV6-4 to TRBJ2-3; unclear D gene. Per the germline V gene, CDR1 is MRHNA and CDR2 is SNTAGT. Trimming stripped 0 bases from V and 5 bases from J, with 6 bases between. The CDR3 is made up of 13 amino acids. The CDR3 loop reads CASSDSVLDTQYF. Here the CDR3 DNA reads TGTGCCAGCAGTGACTCGGTGCTAGATACGCAGTATTTT.

The DNA for the CDR3 is TGTGCCAGCAGCGCAGGACAGAGCTCCTACGAGCAGTACTTC. This encodes CASSAGQSSYEQYF. V gene TRBV9 combines with J gene TRBJ2-7; perhaps TRBD1 as D (6 bases). The CDR3 length is 14 residues. Per the germline V gene, CDR1 is SGDLS and CDR2 is YYNGEE. The V and J ends lost 3 bases and 0 bases respectively, with 10 bases between them.

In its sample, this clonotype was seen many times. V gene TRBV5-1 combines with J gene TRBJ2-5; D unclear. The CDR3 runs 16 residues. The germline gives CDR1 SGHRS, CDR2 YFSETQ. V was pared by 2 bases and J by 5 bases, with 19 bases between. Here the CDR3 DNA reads TGCGCCAGCAGCTTTACCGGTTCGGGCCGTCTCGAGACCCAGTACTTC. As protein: CASSFTGSGRLETQYF.

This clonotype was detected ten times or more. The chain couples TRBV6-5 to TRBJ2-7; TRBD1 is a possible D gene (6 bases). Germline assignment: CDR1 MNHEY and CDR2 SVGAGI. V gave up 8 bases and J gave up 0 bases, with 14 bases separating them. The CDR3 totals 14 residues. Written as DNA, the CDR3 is TGTGCCAGCGGGGACATCAGGGGCTCCTACGAGCAGTACTTC. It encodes CASGDIRGSYEQYF.

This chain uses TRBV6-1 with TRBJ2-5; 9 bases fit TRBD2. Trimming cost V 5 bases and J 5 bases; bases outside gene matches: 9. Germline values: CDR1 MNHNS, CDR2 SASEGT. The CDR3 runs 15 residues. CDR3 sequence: CASSSRGGASETQYF. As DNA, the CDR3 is TGTGCCAGCAGTAGCCGCGGGGGGGCGAGTGAGACCCAGTACTTC.

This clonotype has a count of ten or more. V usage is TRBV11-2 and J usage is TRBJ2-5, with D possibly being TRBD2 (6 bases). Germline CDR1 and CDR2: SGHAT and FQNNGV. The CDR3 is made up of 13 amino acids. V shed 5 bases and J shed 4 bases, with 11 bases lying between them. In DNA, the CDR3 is TGTGCCAGCAGCAAGGGACTTGGAGAGACCCAGTACTTC. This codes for CASSKGLGETQYF. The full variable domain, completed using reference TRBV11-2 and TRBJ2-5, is EAGVAQSPRYKIIEKRQSVAFWCNPISGHATLYWYQQILGQGPKLLIQFQNNGVVDDSQLPKDRFSAERLKGVDSTLKIQPAKLEDSAVYLCASSKGLGETQYFGPGTRLLVL.

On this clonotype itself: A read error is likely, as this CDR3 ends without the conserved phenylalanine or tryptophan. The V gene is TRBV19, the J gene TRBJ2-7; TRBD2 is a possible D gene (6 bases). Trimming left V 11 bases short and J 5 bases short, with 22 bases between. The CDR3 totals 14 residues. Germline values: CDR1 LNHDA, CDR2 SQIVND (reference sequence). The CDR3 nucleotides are TGTGCCTGGAGTGTATTCGCGGGGTTCGACGAGCAGTACCTC. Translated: CAWSVFAGFDEQYL.

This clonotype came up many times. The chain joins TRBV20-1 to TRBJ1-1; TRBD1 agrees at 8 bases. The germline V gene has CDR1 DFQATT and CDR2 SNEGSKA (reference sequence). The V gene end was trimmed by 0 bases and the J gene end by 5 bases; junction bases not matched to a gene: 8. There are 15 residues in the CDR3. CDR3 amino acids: CSARDAGGSLTEAFF. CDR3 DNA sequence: TGCAGTGCTAGAGACGCAGGGGGCTCGTTAACTGAAGCTTTCTTT.

The CDR3 loop reads CATSSGGRSGNTIYF. The CDR3 nucleotides read TGTGCCACCAGCAGCGGTGGGCGCTCTGGAAACACCATATATTTT. V is TRBV15 and J is TRBJ1-3, with unresolved D. This CDR3 region has 15 residues. CDR1 and CDR2 from the germline V gene are LNHNV and YYDKDF (reference sequence). V gave up 3 bases and J gave up 0 bases, with 9 bases separating them.

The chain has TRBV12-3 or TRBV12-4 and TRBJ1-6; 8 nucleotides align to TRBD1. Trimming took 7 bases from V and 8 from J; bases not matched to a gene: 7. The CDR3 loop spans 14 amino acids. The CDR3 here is CASIRTGSYSPLHF. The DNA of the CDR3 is TGTGCCAGCATTAGGACAGGGTCGTATTCACCCCTCCACTTT.

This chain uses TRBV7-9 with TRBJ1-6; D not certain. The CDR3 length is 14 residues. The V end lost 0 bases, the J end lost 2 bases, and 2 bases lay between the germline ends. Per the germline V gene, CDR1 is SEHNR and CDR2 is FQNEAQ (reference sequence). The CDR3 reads CASSLATYNSPLHF. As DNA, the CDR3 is TGTGCCAGCAGCTTAGCGACCTATAATTCACCCCTCCACTTT.

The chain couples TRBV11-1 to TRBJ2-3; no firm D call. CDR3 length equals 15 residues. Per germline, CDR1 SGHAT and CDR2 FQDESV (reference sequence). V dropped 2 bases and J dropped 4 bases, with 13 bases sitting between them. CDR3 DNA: TGTGCCAGCAGCTTACCTGTCCCCGCAGCAGATACGCAGTATTTT. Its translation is CASSLPVPAADTQYF.

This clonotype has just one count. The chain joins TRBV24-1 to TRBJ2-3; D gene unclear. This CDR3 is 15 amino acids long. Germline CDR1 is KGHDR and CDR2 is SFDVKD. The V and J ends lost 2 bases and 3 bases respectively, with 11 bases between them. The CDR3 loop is CATSDSGQATDTQYF. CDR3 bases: TGTGCCACCAGTGATTCCGGTCAGGCGACAGATACGCAGTATTTT.

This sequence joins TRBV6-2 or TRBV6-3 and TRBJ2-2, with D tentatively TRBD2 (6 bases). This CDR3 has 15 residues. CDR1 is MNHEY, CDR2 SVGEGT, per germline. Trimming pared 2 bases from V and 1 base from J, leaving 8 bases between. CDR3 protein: CASSYGAGNTGELFF. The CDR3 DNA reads TGTGCCAGCAGTTACGGAGCGGGGAACACCGGGGAGCTGTTTTTT.

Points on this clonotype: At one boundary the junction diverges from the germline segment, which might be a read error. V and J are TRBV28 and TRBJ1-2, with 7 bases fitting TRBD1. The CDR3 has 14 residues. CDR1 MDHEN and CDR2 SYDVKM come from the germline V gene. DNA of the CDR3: TGTGCCAGCAGCTCGACAGGGCCTAACTATGGCCACACCTTC. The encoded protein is CASSSTGPNYGHTF.

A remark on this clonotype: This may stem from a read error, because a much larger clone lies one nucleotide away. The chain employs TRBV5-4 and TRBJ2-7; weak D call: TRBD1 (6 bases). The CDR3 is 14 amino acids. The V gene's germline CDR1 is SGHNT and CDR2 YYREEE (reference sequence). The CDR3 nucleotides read TGTGCCGGCAGCTTGTCGGGCAGGGGCCACGAGCAGTACTTC. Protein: CAGSLSGRGHEQYF.

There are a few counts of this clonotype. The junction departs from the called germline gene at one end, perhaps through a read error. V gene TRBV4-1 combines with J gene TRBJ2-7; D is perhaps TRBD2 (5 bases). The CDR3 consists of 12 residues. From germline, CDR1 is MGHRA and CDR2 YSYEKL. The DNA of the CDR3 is TGTGCCAGCAGCCAAAACGGGGACGAGCAGTACTTC. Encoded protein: CASSQNGDEQYF.

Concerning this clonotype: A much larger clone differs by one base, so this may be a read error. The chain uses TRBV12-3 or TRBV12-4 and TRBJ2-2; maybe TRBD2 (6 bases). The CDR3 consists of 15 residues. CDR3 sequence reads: CASNGGTANTGDLFF. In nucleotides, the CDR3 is TGTGCCAGCAACGGAGGGACGGCAAACACCGGGGATCTGTTTTTT.

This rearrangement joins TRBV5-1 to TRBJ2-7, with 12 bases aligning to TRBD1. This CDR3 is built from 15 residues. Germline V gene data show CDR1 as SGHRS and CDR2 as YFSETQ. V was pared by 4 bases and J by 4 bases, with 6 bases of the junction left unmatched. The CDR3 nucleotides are TGCGCCAGCAGCCCGGGACAGGGGGCTCGGTACGAGCAGTACTTC. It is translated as CASSPGQGARYEQYF. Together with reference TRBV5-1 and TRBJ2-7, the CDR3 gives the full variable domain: KAGVTQTPRYLIKTRGQQVTLSCSPISGHRSVSWYQQTPGQGLQFLFEYFSETQRNKGNFPGRFSGRQFSNSRSEMNVSTLELGDSALYLCASSPGQGARYEQYFGPGTRLTVT.

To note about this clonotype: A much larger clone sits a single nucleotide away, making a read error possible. The CDR3 loop is CASSYSYQVNSPLHF. The CDR3 coding sequence is TGTGCCAGCAGTTACTCGTACCAGGTGAATTCACCCCTCCACTTT. The J gene is TRBJ1-6, the V gene TRBV6-5; D call uncertain. The germline CDR1 and CDR2 sequences are MNHEY and SVGAGI. The V end was cut by 0 bases, the J end by 7 bases, with 10 bases between. CDR3 length: 15 amino acids.

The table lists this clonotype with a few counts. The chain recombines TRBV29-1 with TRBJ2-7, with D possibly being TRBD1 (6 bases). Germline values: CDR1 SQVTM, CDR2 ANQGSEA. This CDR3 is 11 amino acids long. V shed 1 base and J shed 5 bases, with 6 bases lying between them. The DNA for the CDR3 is TGCAGCGTTGAAGGGGGGCACGAGCAGTACTTC. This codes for CSVEGGHEQYF.

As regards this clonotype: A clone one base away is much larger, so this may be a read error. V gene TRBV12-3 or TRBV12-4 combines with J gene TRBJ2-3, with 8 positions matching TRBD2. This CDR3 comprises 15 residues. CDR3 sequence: CAGSLAFSGVNTQYF. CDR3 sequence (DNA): TGTGCCGGCAGTTTAGCCTTTAGCGGGGTAAATACGCAGTATTTT.

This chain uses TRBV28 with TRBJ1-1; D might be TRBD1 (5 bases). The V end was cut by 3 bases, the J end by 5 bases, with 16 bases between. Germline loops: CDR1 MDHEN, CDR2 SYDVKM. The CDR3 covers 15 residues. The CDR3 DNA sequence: TGTGCCAGCAGTTTCGGGGGTAGGGGCCAAACTGAAGCTTTCTTT. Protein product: CASSFGGRGQTEAFF. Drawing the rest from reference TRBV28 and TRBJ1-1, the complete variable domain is DVKVTQSSRYLVKRTGEKVFLECVQDMDHENMFWYRQDPGLGLRLIYFSYDVKMKEKGDIPEGYSVSREKKERFSLILESASTNQTSMYLCASSFGGRGQTEAFFGQGTRLTVV.

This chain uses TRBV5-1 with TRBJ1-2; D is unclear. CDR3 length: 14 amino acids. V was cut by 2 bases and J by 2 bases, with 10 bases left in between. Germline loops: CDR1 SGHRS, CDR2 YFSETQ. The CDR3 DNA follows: TGCGCCAGCAGCTTCTTGGACGGGAACTATGGCTACACCTTC. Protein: CASSFLDGNYGYTF.